The 4 T cell receptor beta chains given below trace back to one sample, sequenced in a study of T cells in Graves' hyperthyroidism and ophthalmopathy. Authors of the study amplified TCR beta CDR3 regions from RNA transcripts. Using the HTBI primer set, a first-round RT-PCR was run on the TCR CDR3. From the multiplex PCR reads, TCRdb called clonotypes with MiXCR, one entry per CDR3 protein. This table has 300,000 to 500,000 distinct CDR3 sequences, about 16% appearing once. The sample was blood. The source is a woman in her twenties or thirties with Graves' hyperthyroidism.

This clonotype was observed at least ten times. The rearrangement joins TRBV7-8 to TRBJ1-4, with D possibly matching TRBD1 (6 bases). Trimming stripped 8 bases from V and 7 bases from J, with 20 bases between. CDR3 length: 15 residues. Germline assignment: CDR1 SGHVS and CDR2 FQNEAQ. The CDR3 reads CASSQDGGPGEKLFF. For the CDR3, the DNA is TGTGCCAGCTCCCAGGACGGGGGCCCGGGTGAAAAACTGTTTTTT.

Only a few counts were recorded for this clonotype. The chain is built from TRBV16 and TRBJ2-7, with 7 bases aligning to TRBD1. CDR1 KGHSY and CDR2 FQNENV come from the germline V gene. This CDR3 is built from 14 residues. J was trimmed by 3 bases and V by 4 bases; bases with no gene match: 6. This chain's CDR3 is CASSLTGPGYEQYF. Here the CDR3 DNA reads TGTGCCAGCAGCCTGACAGGGCCCGGCTACGAGCAGTACTTC.

This chain joins TRBV27 and TRBJ1-4; the D gene is possibly TRBD1 (6 bases). CDR1 MNHEY and CDR2 SMNVEV come from the germline V gene (reference sequence). The CDR3 is 14 amino acids. Trimming pared 6 bases from V and 3 bases from J, leaving 11 bases between. The CDR3 nucleotides are TGTGCCAGCAGGAGGGGGAGTGCTAATGAAAAACTGTTTTTT. Protein sequence: CASRRGSANEKLFF.

This clonotype was counted a few times. The CDR3 coding sequence is TGTGCCAGCAGGGCACTAGCCGATACCTCCAATGAGCAGTTCTTC. It specifies CASRALADTSNEQFF. The chain carries TRBV6-1 and TRBJ2-1, with D perhaps TRBD2 (6 bases). V lost 6 bases, J lost 6 bases, and 18 bases lay in between. The CDR3 loop spans 15 amino acids. The germline V gene has CDR1 MNHNS and CDR2 SASEGT.